These T cell receptor beta chains were read from a single sample in a study of technical replicates of blood from a handful of donors. Sequencing used immunoSEQ multiplex PCR; TCRdb keeps in-frame clones, though not all of them. This table holds around 83,000 clones, more than 85% found once. Input material: T cells isolated from PBMCs. The source of these receptors is a human donor in good health. Some clones in this sample may be carry-over from other donors' samples. Each CDR3 is given with its conserved first and last residue. A D gene is named only where the DNA matches it firmly. The listing skips clone size in some rows; elsewhere it reads once, few, many or a size class.

TRBD2	-	TRBJ2-3	TRBV6-6	TGTGCCAGCAGTTTGCTAGCGGGAGTTGCAGATACGCAGTATTTT	CASSLLAGVADTQYF
-	-	TRBJ2-5	TRBV19	TGTGCCTCAAGCGCAGATCCCGAAGAGACCCAGTACTTC	CASSADPEETQYF
TRBD2	-	TRBJ2-3	TRBV28	TGTGCCAGCAGTACCCAACTAGCGGGAGAGGGAGATACGCAGTATTTT	CASSTQLAGEGDTQYF
-	-	TRBJ1-5	TRBV18	TGTGCCAGCTCACCACAGGAAAGGGGCCAGCCCCAGCATTTT	CASSPQERGQPQHF
TRBD2	-	TRBJ2-1	TRBV2	TGTGCCAGCAGTGTCGGGGGAGGGGAGTTCTTC	CASSVGGGEFF
TRBD2	-	TRBJ2-3	TRBV6-1	TGTGCCAGCAGTGAAGCGGGACTAGCGGGACCCTTACCGCGATATTTT	CASSEAGLAGPLPRYF
TRBD2	-	TRBJ2-3	TRBV2	TGTGCCAGCGGACTAGCGGTTTACAGCACAGATACGCAGTATTTT	CASGLAVYSTDTQYF
-	-	TRBJ1-2	TRBV7-6	TGTGCCAGCAGCTTAGCGCCTGGGGGGAATGGCTACACCTTC	CASSLAPGGNGYTF
TRBD2	-	TRBJ2-1	TRBV7-9	TGTGCCACCCCAATAGCGGGAGGTTACAATGAGCAGTTCTTC	CATPIAGGYNEQFF
-	-	TRBJ2-7	TRBV6-5	TGTGCCAGCAGCAGAGGGCCTTCCTACGAGCAGTACTTC	CASSRGPSYEQYF
TRBD1	-	TRBJ1-2	TRBV5-1	TGCGCCAGCAGAGTAGGGGACAGGGAACACTATGGCTACACCTTC	CASRVGDREHYGYTF
TRBD1	-	TRBJ2-2	TRBV30	TGTGCCTGGAGTAAGGACAGGGGGGCCGGGGGGCTGTTTTTT	CAWSKDRGAGGLFF
TRBD2	once	TRBJ2-7	TRBV9	TGTGCCAGCAGCCCCCATGGCCCTAGCGGACGCTACGAGCAGTACTTC	CASSPHGPSGRYEQYF
-	-	TRBJ2-3	TRBV14	TGTGCCAGCAGCCCGGGACTTCCCACAGATACGCAGTATTTT	CASSPGLPTDTQYF
TRBD2	-	TRBJ2-7	TRBV2	TGTGCCAGCAGTGGGACTAGCGGGAGCTCCTACGAGCAGTACTTC	CASSGTSGSSYEQYF
TRBD1	few	TRBJ2-7	TRBV27	TGTGCCAGCAAACTTACAGGGGACTACGAGCAGTACTTC	CASKLTGDYEQYF
TRBD2	-	TRBJ2-1	TRBV5-1	TGCGCCAGCAGTCAAGCGGGACTCTACAATGAGCAGTTCTTC	CASSQAGLYNEQFF
TRBD1	-	TRBJ1-2	TRBV7-6	TGTGCCAGCAGCCGGGGGGCCCCAGGACAGGGCTTTTTCGGCTACACCTTC	CASSRGAPGQGFFGYTF
-	-	TRBJ2-3	TRBV5-1	TGCGCCAGCAGCTTGGGCCCGACTAGCACAGATACGCAGTATTTT	CASSLGPTSTDTQYF
TRBD1	-	TRBJ2-1	TRBV9	TGTGCCAGCAGCGTTGGGGACAGGGAGGTCAATGAGCAGTTCTTC	CASSVGDREVNEQFF
TRBD1	-	TRBJ2-2	TRBV19	TGTGCCAGTAGTATGCAGGGGGTCACCGGGGAGCTGTTTTTT	CASSMQGVTGELFF
TRBD1	-	TRBJ2-5	TRBV4-2	TGTGCCAGCAGCCAGTTGCAGGGGGCTGGGGAGACCCAGTACTTC	CASSQLQGAGETQYF
TRBD1	-	TRBJ1-1	TRBV28	TGTGCCAGCAGTTTATATAATGAGACAGGGGAAGGGAGGAGCACTGAAGCTTTCTTT	CASSLYNETGEGRSTEAFF
-	-	TRBJ2-3	TRBV27	TGTGCCAGCAAGGGGCTTAGCACAGATACGCAGTATTTT	CASKGLSTDTQYF
-	once	TRBJ2-5	TRBV7-9	TGTGCCAGCAGCCGCAACGCGGGACGAATACAAGAGACCCAGTACTTC	CASSRNAGRIQETQYF
-	-	TRBJ2-5	TRBV7-9	TGTGCCAGCAGCGTATGGGCAACCTGGTACCAAGAGACCCAGTACTTC	CASSVWATWYQETQYF
-	-	TRBJ2-6	TRBV5-1	TGCGCCAGCAGCTACGCGACCCAGACAGCCTACTCTGGGGCCAACGTCCTGACTTTC	CASSYATQTAYSGANVLTF
TRBD1	-	TRBJ1-1	TRBV18	TGTGCCAGCTCACCTCTCCATCGGGACAGGGGGTTGGGTGAAGCTTTCTTT	CASSPLHRDRGLGEAFF
TRBD2	-	TRBJ2-1	TRBV28	TGTGCCAGCAGTTTATGGACTAGCGGGATCTATGAGCAGTTCTTC	CASSLWTSGIYEQFF
-	once	TRBJ2-3	TRBV11-3	TGTGCCAGCAGCTTCGGAGCGTCCACAGATACGCAGTATTTT	CASSFGASTDTQYF
TRBD1	-	TRBJ2-5	TRBV2	TGTGCCAGCAGTGCACAGGGGCACGGATACTTC	CASSAQGHGYF
-	-	TRBJ2-2	TRBV21-1	TGTGCCAGCAGCAAATTTAGCGGAAACGGGGAGCTGTTTTTT	CASSKFSGNGELFF
-	-	TRBJ2-1	TRBV7-9	TGTGCCAGCAGCATCGAGGGGGTATACAATGAGCAGTTCTTC	CASSIEGVYNEQFF
TRBD2	once	TRBJ2-1	TRBV30	TGTGCCTGGAGTTCCGGGAGGGCCCTTGAGCAGTTCTTC	CAWSSGRALEQFF
-	-	TRBJ1-4	TRBV29-1	TGCAGCGTGAGTGGACAGTTACCCGCAACTAATGAAAAACTGTTTTTT	CSVSGQLPATNEKLFF
-	-	TRBJ2-2	TRBV11-3	TGTGCCAGCAGCTTCTCCGGGAACACCGGGGAGCTGTTTTTT	CASSFSGNTGELFF
-	-	TRBJ1-2	TRBV5-4	TGTGCCAGCAGCAGGGGACTGCAAGGCTACACCTTC	CASSRGLQGYTF
-	-	TRBJ2-7	TRBV5-1	TGCGCCAGCAGCTTGGAGACAGTGGGCTCCTACGAGCAGTACTTC	CASSLETVGSYEQYF
TRBD1	-	TRBJ2-2	TRBV11-3	TGTGCCAGCAGCAGTAGACAGGGGGCTCGGGAGCTGTTTTTT	CASSSRQGARELFF
TRBD1	-	TRBJ1-1	TRBV30	TGTGCCTGGTCTTCCGGGACAGGGCCTCTGGACACTGAAGCTTTCTTT	CAWSSGTGPLDTEAFF
TRBD1	-	TRBJ1-1	TRBV29-1	TGCAGCGTGGCCGGGACAGGATTTGGAGTGGCTTTCTTT	CSVAGTGFGVAFF
-	-	TRBJ2-1	TRBV2	TGTGCCAGCAGTGAAGCTCAGGCTGGCCTTACGAATGAGCAGTTCTTC	CASSEAQAGLTNEQFF
-	-	TRBJ1-4	TRBV7-2	TGTGCCAGCAGCTTATATGGGCCTCTCAATGAAAAACTGTTTTTT	CASSLYGPLNEKLFF
TRBD1	-	TRBJ1-1	TRBV19	TGTGCCAGTAGTATACCAGGGACAGGAGTTTGGGCTTTCTTT	CASSIPGTGVWAFF
-	-	TRBJ2-3	TRBV7-9	TGTGCCAGCAGCTTAACTGACACAGATACGCAGTATTTT	CASSLTDTDTQYF